This T cell receptor (beta chain) was captured by sequencing in a study of blood T cell repertoires in COVID-19. On the study more broadly: Samples representing acute and convalescent COVID-19 were sourced from the United States, Italy and Spain. In each case, the material was cDNA or gDNA derived from T cells, B-cell-depleted T cells, or PBMCs.

Generated by immunoSEQ multiplex PCR, the TCRdb table keeps only in-frame clones and is missing some. The table has around 150,000 clones, 81% seen once; the top ten hold approximately 8.7%. V lost 1 base to trimming and J lost 5 bases, with 3 bases between them. Per germline, CDR1 SGHTA and CDR2 FQGTGA. CDR3 length: 12 residues. The origin of this receptor is a woman aged 55-75 years with active or convalescent COVID-19. This chain joins TRBV7-3 and TRBJ2-1; D remains unclear. The source material was peripheral blood. CDR3 amino acids: CASSLRDNEQFF. The CDR3 bases are TGTGCCAGCAGCTTAAGAGACAATGAGCAGTTCTTC.